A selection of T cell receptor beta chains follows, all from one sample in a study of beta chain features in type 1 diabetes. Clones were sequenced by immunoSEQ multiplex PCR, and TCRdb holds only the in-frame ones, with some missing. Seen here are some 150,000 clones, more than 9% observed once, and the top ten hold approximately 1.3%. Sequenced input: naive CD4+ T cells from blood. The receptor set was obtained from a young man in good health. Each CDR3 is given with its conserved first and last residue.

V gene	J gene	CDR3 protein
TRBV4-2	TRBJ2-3	CASSLITQGGSTDTQYF
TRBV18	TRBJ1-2	CASSVPSSRNYGYTF
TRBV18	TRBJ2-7	CASSPVGPVEQYF
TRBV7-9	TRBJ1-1	CASSLGGQGDTEAFF
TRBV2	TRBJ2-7	CASRAGRSSYEQYF
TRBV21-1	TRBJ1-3	CASSYSEGPVSGNTIYF
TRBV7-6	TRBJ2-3	CASSPGRGTDTQYF
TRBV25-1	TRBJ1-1	CASSESGGGTEAFF
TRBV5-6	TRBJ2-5	CASSFDLAGETQYF
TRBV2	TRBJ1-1	CASSETAKNTEAFF
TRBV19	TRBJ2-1	CASSPPRQGGYNEQFF
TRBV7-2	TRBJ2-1	CASSETHLSGGAYNEQFF
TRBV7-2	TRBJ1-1	CASSTRPGGETEAFF